The entry that follows covers one TCR beta chain sequence. The repertoire was sequenced with immunoSEQ multiplex PCR; TCRdb's copy has only in-frame clones and lacks some. The sample shows about 100,000 clones, 91% of them seen only once. CDR3 size: 13 residues. Trimming took 5 bases from V and 0 from J; bases not matched to a gene: 1. Germline lookup yields CDR1 SGHRS and CDR2 YFSETQ. The data are from a study of PD-L1 blockade in urothelial cancer. The material was PBMCs, obtained around atezolizumab (anti-PD-L1) treatment. This TCR was sampled from a woman older than 75 with urothelial cancer. J is TRBJ2-7 and V is TRBV5-1; 8 bases align to TRBD2. CDR3 in DNA: TGCGCCAGCAGGCTAGCGGGCTCCTACGAGCAGTACTTC. Protein: CASRLAGSYEQYF.